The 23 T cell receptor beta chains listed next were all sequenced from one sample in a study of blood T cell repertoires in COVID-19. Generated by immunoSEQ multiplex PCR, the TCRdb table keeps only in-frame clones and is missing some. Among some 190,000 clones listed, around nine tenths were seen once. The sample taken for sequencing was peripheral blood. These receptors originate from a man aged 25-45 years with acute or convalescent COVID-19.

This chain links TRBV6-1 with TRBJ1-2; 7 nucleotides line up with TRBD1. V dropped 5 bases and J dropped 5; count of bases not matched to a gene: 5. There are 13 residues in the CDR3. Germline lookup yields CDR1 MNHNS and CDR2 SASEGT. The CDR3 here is CASSTRDRYGYTF. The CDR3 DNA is TGTGCCAGCAGTACCCGGGACAGATATGGCTACACCTTC.

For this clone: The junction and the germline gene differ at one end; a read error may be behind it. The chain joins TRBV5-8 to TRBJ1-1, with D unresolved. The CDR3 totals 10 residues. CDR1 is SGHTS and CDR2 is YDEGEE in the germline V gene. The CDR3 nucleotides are TGTGCCAGCAGCTTGGGGGCTCATCGATTT. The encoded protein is CASSLGAHRF.

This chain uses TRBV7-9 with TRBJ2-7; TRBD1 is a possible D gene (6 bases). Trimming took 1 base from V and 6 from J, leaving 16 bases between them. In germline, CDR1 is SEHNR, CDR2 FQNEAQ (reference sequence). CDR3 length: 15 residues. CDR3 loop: CASSLVQQGVGEQYF. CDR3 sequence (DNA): TGTGCCAGCAGCTTAGTACAACAGGGTGTTGGCGAGCAGTACTTC.

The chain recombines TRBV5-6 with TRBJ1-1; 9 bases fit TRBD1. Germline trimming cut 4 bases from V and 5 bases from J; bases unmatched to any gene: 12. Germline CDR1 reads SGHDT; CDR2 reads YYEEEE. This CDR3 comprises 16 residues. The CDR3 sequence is CASSLFGTGRRTEAFF. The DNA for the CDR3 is TGTGCCAGCAGCCTGTTCGGGACAGGGAGAAGAACTGAAGCTTTCTTT.

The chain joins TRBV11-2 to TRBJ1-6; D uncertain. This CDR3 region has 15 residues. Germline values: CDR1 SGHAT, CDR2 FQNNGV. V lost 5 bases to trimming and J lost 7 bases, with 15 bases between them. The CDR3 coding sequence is TGTGCCAGCAGCCCGCAGGTCCAGGTCAATTCACCCCTCCACTTT. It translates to CASSPQVQVNSPLHF. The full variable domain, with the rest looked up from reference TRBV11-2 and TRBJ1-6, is EAGVAQSPRYKIIEKRQSVAFWCNPISGHATLYWYQQILGQGPKLLIQFQNNGVVDDSQLPKDRFSAERLKGVDSTLKIQPAKLEDSAVYLCASSPQVQVNSPLHFGNGTRLTVT.

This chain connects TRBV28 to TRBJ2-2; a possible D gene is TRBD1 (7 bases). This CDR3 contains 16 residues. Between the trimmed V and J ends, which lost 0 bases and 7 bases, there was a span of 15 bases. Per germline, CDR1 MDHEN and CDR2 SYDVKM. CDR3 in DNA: TGTGCCAGCAGTTTATGGCAGGGGGGAAGGAGCGGGGAGCTGTTTTTT. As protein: CASSLWQGGRSGELFF. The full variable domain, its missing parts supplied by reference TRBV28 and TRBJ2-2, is DVKVTQSSRYLVKRTGEKVFLECVQDMDHENMFWYRQDPGLGLRLIYFSYDVKMKEKGDIPEGYSVSREKKERFSLILESASTNQTSMYLCASSLWQGGRSGELFFGEGSRLTVL.

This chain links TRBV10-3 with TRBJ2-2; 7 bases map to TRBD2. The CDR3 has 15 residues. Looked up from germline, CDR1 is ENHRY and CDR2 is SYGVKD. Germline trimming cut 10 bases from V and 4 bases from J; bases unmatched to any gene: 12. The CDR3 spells CATRSTSEVTGELFF. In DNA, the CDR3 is TGTGCCACCCGATCTACTAGCGAGGTCACCGGGGAGCTGTTTTTT.

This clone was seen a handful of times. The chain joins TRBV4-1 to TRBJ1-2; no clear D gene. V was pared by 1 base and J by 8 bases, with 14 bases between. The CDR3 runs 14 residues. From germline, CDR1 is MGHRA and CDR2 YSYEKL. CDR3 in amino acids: CASSQVVLVRGYTF. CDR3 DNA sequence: TGCGCCAGCAGCCAAGTGGTTTTAGTGCGGGGCTACACCTTC.

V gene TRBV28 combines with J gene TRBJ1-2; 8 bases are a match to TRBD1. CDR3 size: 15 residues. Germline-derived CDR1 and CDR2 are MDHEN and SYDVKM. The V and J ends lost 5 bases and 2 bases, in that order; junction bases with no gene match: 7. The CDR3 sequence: CASSPTDRENYGYTF. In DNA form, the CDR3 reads TGTGCCAGCAGTCCGACGGACAGGGAAAACTATGGCTACACCTTC.

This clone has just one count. The chain's CDR3 is CASSSGLAGDNEQFF. The CDR3 coding sequence is TGTGCCAGCAGTTCCGGACTAGCGGGAGATAATGAGCAGTTCTTC. The chain joins TRBV28 to TRBJ2-1; 13 positions match TRBD2. The CDR3 is 15 residues long. The J segment lost 7 bases and the V segment lost 4 bases, leaving 4 bases of the junction unmatched. The germline CDR1 and CDR2 sequences are MDHEN and SYDVKM.

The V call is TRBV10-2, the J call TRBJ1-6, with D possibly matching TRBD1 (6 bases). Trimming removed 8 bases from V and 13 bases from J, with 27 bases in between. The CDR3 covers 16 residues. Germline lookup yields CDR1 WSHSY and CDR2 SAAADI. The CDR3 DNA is TGCGCCAGCGCCAAAATTGGACAGACTAAATCGTTGCCCCTCCACTTT. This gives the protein CASAKIGQTKSLPLHF.

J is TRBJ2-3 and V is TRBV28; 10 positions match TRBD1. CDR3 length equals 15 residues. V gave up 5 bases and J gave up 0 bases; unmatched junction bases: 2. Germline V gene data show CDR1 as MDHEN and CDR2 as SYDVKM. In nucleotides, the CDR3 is TGTGCCAGCAGTCGGGACAGGGGCAGCACAGATACGCAGTATTTT. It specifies CASSRDRGSTDTQYF.

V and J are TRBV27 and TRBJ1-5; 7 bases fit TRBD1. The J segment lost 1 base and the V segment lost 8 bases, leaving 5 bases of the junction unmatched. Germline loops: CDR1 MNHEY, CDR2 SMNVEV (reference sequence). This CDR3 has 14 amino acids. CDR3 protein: CASRQGVSNQPQHF. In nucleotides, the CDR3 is TGTGCCAGCCGACAGGGTGTGAGCAATCAGCCCCAGCATTTT.

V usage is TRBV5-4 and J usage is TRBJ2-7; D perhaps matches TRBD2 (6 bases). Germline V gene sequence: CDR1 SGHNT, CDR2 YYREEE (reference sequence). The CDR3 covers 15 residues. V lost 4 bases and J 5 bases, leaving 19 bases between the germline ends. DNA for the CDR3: TGTGCCAGCAGCCCCTATTCGGCGGGATCGAACGAGCAGTACTTC. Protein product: CASSPYSAGSNEQYF.

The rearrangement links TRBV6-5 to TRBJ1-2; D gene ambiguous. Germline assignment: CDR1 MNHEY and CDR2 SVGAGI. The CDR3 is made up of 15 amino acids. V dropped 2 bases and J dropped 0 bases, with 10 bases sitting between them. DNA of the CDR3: TGTGCCAGCAGTTACCTGGCAGTTACTAACTATGGCTACACCTTC. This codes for CASSYLAVTNYGYTF.

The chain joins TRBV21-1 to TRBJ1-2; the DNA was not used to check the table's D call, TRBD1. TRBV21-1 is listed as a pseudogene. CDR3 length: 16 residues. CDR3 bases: TGTGCCAGCAGCAACACAGGGCTTCGCTGGAACTATGGCTACACCTTC. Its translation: CASSNTGLRWNYGYTF.

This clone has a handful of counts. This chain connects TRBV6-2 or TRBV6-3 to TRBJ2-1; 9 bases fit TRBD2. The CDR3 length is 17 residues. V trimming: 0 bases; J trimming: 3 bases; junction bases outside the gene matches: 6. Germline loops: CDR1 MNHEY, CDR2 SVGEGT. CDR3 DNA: TGTGCCAGCAGTTACTCGTCTCTAGCGGGGATCTACAATGAGCAGTTCTTC. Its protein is CASSYSSLAGIYNEQFF.

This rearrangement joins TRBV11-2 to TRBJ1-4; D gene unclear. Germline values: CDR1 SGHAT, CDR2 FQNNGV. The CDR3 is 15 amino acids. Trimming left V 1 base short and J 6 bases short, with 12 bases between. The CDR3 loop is CASSLGLGGDEKLFF. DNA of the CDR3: TGTGCCAGCAGCTTAGGATTGGGAGGAGATGAAAAACTGTTTTTT.

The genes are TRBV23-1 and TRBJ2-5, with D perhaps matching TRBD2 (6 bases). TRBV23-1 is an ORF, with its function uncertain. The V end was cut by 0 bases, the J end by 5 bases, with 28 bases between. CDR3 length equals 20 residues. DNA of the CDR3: TGCGCCAGCAGTCAATCGGATTCTAACTGGGACGTCGGAGGGCTTGAGACCCAGTACTTC. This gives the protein CASSQSDSNWDVGGLETQYF.

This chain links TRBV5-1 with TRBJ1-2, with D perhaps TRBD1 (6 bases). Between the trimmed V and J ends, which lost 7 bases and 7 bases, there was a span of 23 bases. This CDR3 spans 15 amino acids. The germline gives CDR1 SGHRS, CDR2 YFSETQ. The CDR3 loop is CASRPRGGGSTGYTF. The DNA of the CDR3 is TGCGCCAGCCGACCCCGGGGAGGGGGATCAACTGGCTACACCTTC.

The CDR3 DNA reads as TGTGCCAGCAGTCAAACAGGGTTTCAGCCCCAGCATTTT. This encodes CASSQTGFQPQHF. The chain couples TRBV28 to TRBJ1-5; a possible D gene is TRBD1 (6 bases). Germline loops: CDR1 MDHEN, CDR2 SYDVKM. Deletions cut 5 bases from V and 6 bases from J, with 11 bases between. This CDR3 has 13 amino acids.

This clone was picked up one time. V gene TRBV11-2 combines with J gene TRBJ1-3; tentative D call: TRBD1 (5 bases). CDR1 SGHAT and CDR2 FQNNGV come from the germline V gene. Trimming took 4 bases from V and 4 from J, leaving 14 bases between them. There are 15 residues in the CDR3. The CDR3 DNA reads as TGTGCCAGCAGCTCCCGGCGGGACCTGGGAAACACCATATATTTT. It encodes CASSSRRDLGNTIYF.

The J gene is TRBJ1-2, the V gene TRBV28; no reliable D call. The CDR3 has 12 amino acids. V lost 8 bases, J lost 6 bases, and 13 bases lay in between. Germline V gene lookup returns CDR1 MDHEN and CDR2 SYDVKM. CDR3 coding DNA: TGTGCCAGCGGTAGTGGGCTCCATGGCTACACCTTC. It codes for CASGSGLHGYTF.